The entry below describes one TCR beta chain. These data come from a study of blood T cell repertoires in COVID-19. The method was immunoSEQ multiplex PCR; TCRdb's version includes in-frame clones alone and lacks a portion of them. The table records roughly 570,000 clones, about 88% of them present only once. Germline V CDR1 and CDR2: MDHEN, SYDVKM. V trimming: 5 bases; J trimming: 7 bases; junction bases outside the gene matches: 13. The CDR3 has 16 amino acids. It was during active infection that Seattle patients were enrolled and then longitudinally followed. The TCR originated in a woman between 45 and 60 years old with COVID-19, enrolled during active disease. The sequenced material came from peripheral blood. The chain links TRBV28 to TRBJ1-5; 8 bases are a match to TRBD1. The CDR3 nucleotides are TGTGCCAGCAGTCCCGGTCAGGGGGCAGGAGGACAGCCCCAGCATTTT. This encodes CASSPGQGAGGQPQHF.